Given below is one TCR beta chain in context. TCRdb's table, derived via immunoSEQ multiplex PCR, lists solely in-frame clones and lacks some. The data contain about 410,000 clones, about 88% of them singletons. The data are from a study of blood T cell repertoires in COVID-19. The source is a woman aged 40 to 50 with COVID-19, enrolled during active disease. The source material was peripheral blood.

In DNA, the CDR3 is TGCGCCAGCAGCCAAGATAGGGGCGCGGATTCACCCCTCCACTTT. As protein: CASSQDRGADSPLHF. The chain combines TRBV4-3 with TRBJ1-6, with a tentative D call TRBD1 (5 bases). The CDR3 contains 15 residues. Germline values: CDR1 LGHNA, CDR2 YSLEER. Trimming shortened V by 0 bases and J by 8 bases, and 11 bases separated the two germline ends.